These 7 T cell receptor beta chains came from one sample sequenced in a study of blood T cell repertoires in COVID-19. Using immunoSEQ multiplex PCR, the repertoire was profiled, and TCRdb retains in-frame clones only, with some absent. The sample carries 250,000 or so clones, around 90% recorded once. Material for sequencing was peripheral blood. The receptors were gathered from a woman aged 40 to 55 who had recovered from COVID-19.

This clone was counted a single time. The CDR3 bases are TGTGCCAGCAGTTATTCTATTGGGAACACTGAAGCTTTCTTT. The encoded protein is CASSYSIGNTEAFF. The chain carries TRBV28 and TRBJ1-1; D call uncertain. Trimming took 4 bases from V and 1 from J, leaving 10 bases between them. The CDR3 totals 14 residues. Germline values: CDR1 MDHEN, CDR2 SYDVKM.

DNA for the CDR3: TGCGCCAGCAGCCAAGTGACTAGAGACTATGGCTACACCTTC. Translated: CASSQVTRDYGYTF. The gene calls are TRBV4-1 and TRBJ1-2; no reliable D call. Trimming cost V 1 base and J 3 bases, with 9 bases left between them. The CDR3 length is 14 residues. Germline V CDR1 and CDR2: MGHRA, YSYEKL.

The V call is TRBV29-1, the J call TRBJ2-3; 13 nucleotides agree with TRBD2. This CDR3 comprises 18 residues. Germline trimming cut 1 base from V and 0 bases from J; bases unmatched to any gene: 7. Germline CDR1 and CDR2: SQVTM and ANQGSEA. The chain's CDR3 is CSVEGLAGGGLSTDTQYF. The DNA for the CDR3 is TGCAGCGTTGAAGGACTAGCGGGAGGAGGGCTGAGCACAGATACGCAGTATTTT.

The chain is built from TRBV11-3 and TRBJ2-5, with TRBD2 matching 12 bases. The CDR3 runs 16 residues. The germline gives CDR1 SGHNT, CDR2 YENEEA. J was trimmed by 5 bases and V by 5 bases; bases with no gene match: 9. CDR3 in DNA: TGTGCCAGCAGCCCTGGACTAGCGGGGCTGAGGGAGACCCAGTACTTC. This encodes CASSPGLAGLRETQYF.

This chain uses TRBV2 with TRBJ1-5, with 8 positions matching TRBD1. The CDR3 covers 14 residues. With V trimmed by 7 bases and J by 6 bases, 8 bases remained unmatched. Germline CDR1 reads SNHLY; CDR2 reads FYNNEI. CDR3 sequence (DNA): TGTGCCAGCACCGGGGACAGGACGGGTCAGCCCCAGCATTTT. Its translation is CASTGDRTGQPQHF.

The chain employs TRBV6-6 and TRBJ2-7, with D unclear. V shed 0 bases and J shed 2 bases, with 8 bases lying between them. The V gene's germline CDR1 is MNHNY and CDR2 SVGAGI (reference sequence). The CDR3 spans 14 residues. CDR3 bases: TGTGCCAGCAGTTACTCGACTCTGGCCTACGAGCAGTACTTC. Amino acids: CASSYSTLAYEQYF.

This clone was seen at least ten times. V usage is TRBV19 and J usage is TRBJ2-7, with 10 positions matching TRBD2. The CDR3 runs 15 residues. The trim removed 2 bases at V and 3 bases at J, leaving 4 bases unmatched. Germline CDR1 reads LNHDA; CDR2 reads SQIVND (reference sequence). DNA of the CDR3: TGTGCCAGTAGTATAATTGCTAGCGGGAGCTACGAGCAGTACTTC. Encoded protein: CASSIIASGSYEQYF. The whole variable domain, filled in from reference TRBV19 and TRBJ2-7, reads DGGITQSPKYLFRKEGQNVTLSCEQNLNHDAMYWYRQDPGQGLRLIYYSQIVNDFQKGDIAEGYSVSREKKESFPLTVTSAQKNPTAFYLCASSIIASGSYEQYFGPGTRLTVT.